This T cell receptor (beta chain) appears in the sequencing data of a study of OX40 agonist ivuxolimab in advanced cancers. Using immunoSEQ multiplex PCR, the repertoire was profiled, and TCRdb retains in-frame clones only, with some absent. The data hold tens of thousands of clones, with around 70% observed a single time. There are 12 residues in the CDR3. V was trimmed by 4 bases and J by 7 bases, leaving 8 bases between them. Germline-derived CDR1 and CDR2 are MNHEY and SMNVEV (reference sequence). The TCR sequence derives from an adult with an advanced solid tumor such as melanoma, head and neck, liver or kidney cancer. The chain carries TRBV27 and TRBJ2-1, with TRBD2 as a possible D gene (5 bases). The sample was CD4+ or CD8+ T cells sorted from blood, taken in a trial of the OX40 agonist ivuxolimab. The CDR3 DNA is TGTGCCAGCAGTTACACGGGGAATGAGCAGTTCTTC. This encodes CASSYTGNEQFF.